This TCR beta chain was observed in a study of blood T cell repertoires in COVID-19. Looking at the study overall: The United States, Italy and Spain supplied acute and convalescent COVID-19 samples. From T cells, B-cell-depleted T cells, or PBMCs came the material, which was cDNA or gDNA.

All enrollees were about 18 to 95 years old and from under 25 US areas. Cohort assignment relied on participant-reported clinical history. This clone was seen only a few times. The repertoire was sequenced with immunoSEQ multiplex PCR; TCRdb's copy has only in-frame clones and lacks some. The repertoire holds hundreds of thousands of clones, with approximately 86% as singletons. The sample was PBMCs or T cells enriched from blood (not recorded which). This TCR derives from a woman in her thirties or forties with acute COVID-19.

CDR3 sequence reads: CASSPYSGRGTDTQYF. CDR3 in DNA: TGTGCCAGCAGCCCCTATAGCGGGAGGGGCACAGATACGCAGTATTTT. The chain combines TRBV7-3 with TRBJ2-3, with 11 nucleotides matching TRBD2. The germline V gene has CDR1 SGHTA and CDR2 FQGTGA. CDR3 size: 16 residues. The junction had 5 bases not matched to a gene; V was cut back by 5 bases and J by 1 base.